This TCR beta chain was found in a study of blood T cell repertoires in COVID-19 (dated by TCRdb to 2020 to 2021). The study in broad terms: Samples covering the acute and convalescent phases of COVID-19 were provided by collaborators in the United States, Italy and Spain. The prospective study material was composed of cDNA or gDNA derived from T cells, B-cell-depleted T cells, or PBMCs. Subjects who had been exposed to COVID-19, were actively infected with it, or had recovered from it provided the deeply sampled blood TCRbeta repertoires that made up the dataset. A freely available public database, intended as a resource for researchers studying the immune response to SARS-CoV-2, is where the repertoires were released. Samples were obtained from the ongoing ImmuneRACE study (first 160 participants) and from approximately 1,200 subjects provided by 6 global collaborators. The sample metadata nearly always contained a de-identified subject ID, COVID-19 status, age in years and sex. Where HLA class I and class II types were available, the types were taken from metadata supplied by the sample provider, not from assay-based typing. The paper's findings and limits, for the study overall: How much clinical and demographic metadata was included differed by source and by participant, and the metadata was provided uncurated.

V is pared back by 8 bases and J by 4 bases, with 11 bases lying between the germline termini. Including cysteine and phenylalanine, the CDR3 has 12 amino acids. The entry retains the CDR3 DNA only, 36 bases that are in frame from base 1. Of note for this clone: Its antigen target is currently unknown. Per-base quality was not reported, and no clone a single base away is much larger than it.

Each collaborating institution followed its own protocols to collect whole blood in K2EDTA tubes. For TCRbeta analysis, collaborators shipped samples as frozen whole blood, isolated PBMCs, or DNA extracted from either of those sample types. TCRbeta CDR3 regions were amplified from genomic DNA using the immunoSEQ Assay, a bias-controlled multiplex PCR. The authors' pipeline ran thus. The number of nucleated cells in each sample was estimated from the amplification of reference gene primers within the assay. To quantify the absolute abundance of each unique TCRbeta CDR3 rearrangement, sequence reads were collapsed and filtered. For each sample, productive Simpson clonality was calculated as the square root of Simpson's diversity index over productive rearrangements. TCRdb limited this immuneACCESS table to in-frame rearrangements with V and J called. A share of clones is missing; checked studies link under half to unresolved V genes, and the rest is unexplained. V and J calls and clone size are those listed in that table; D and trimming were worked out from the DNA. The sample table contains 100,000 to 150,000 clones; only one count was recorded for about four fifths of them. The ten biggest clones cover under 6% of the sample.

The sequence is built from TRBV12-3 or TRBV12-4 and TRBJ1-1, with the D gene not confidently named. The TCR comes from a man aged 80 or over with active or convalescent COVID-19. Sequencing was carried out using peripheral blood. The DNA sequence is TGTGCCAGCGGCCCCCGAGGCACTGAAGCTTTCTTT. It encodes CASGPRGTEAFF.